Here is one T cell receptor beta chain with its context. This record comes from a study of cytomegalovirus exposure and HLA in healthy donors. Trimming took 4 bases from V and 8 from J; bases not matched to a gene: 13. The CDR3 runs to 15 residues. The germline CDR1 and CDR2 sequences are MDHEN and SYDVKM. The PCR contained 60 Vbeta and 13 Jbeta primers. Method: immunoSEQ multiplex PCR; TCRdb's copy keeps in-frame clones and lacks some. Here the sample spans roughly 200,000 clones, roughly 72% being singletons. The clonotype was recovered from a man aged 25 to 40 in good health and CMV-seronegative. Specimen: PBMCs. The rearrangement uses TRBV28 and TRBJ1-1; TRBD1 matches 7 bases. The CDR3 reads CASSSYGTDNGEAFF. CDR3 DNA: TGTGCCAGCAGTTCATACGGGACAGATAATGGGGAAGCTTTCTTT.